A selection of T cell receptor beta chains follows, all from one sample in a study of blood T cell repertoires in COVID-19. Profiled with immunoSEQ multiplex PCR; TCRdb holds only in-frame clones, not every one. The sample lists some 150,000 clones; 70% to 90% were seen once. The source material was peripheral blood. The origin of the receptors is a woman aged 55 to 70 with COVID-19, enrolled during active disease. CDR3s leave out the opening cysteine and the closing phenylalanine or tryptophan. D genes are given only for firm matches.

d_call,j_call,cdr3_length,v_call,cdr3_aa
.,TRBJ1-1,10,TRBV10-1,ASSGQGGEAF
.,TRBJ2-7,10,TRBV7-8,ASSYKIYEQY
.,TRBJ1-1,13,TRBV2,ASSSDRRLLTEAF
.,TRBJ1-4,12,TRBV7-9,ASSRVQGGEKLF
TRBD1,TRBJ1-2,13,TRBV5-4,ASSLLQGAGNGYT
TRBD2,TRBJ2-5,14,TRBV10-3,AISDRGAGVQETQY
.,TRBJ2-2,13,TRBV4-3,ASSQGLPNTGELF
TRBD1,TRBJ2-7,14,TRBV11-1,ASSPRTGTGLYEQY
TRBD1,TRBJ2-3,13,TRBV27,ASSFTGETTDTQY
TRBD1,TRBJ2-3,15,TRBV7-3,ASSLGRGGAASDTQY
.,TRBJ2-7,11,TRBV7-3,ASSPQLGSEQY
.,TRBJ2-3,9,TRBV3-1/TRBV3-2,ASRRTDTQY
.,TRBJ1-5,14,TRBV19,ASIGHGVTDNQPQH
TRBD1,TRBJ2-1,14,TRBV18,ASSLSGQGGYNEQF
.,TRBJ1-2,12,TRBV11-2,ASSLQSTEVGYT
TRBD1,TRBJ1-2,15,TRBV16,ASSQMRDNRGRYGYT
.,TRBJ2-7,12,TRBV10-1,ASSESGLTYEQY
.,TRBJ1-1,13,TRBV6-4,ASSRDRDSDTEAF
TRBD2,TRBJ2-5,11,TRBV2,ASKTSGQETQY
.,TRBJ2-5,15,TRBV7-9,ASSLDERWRGQETQY
TRBD1,TRBJ1-1,11,TRBV29-1,SVARQGTAEAF
.,TRBJ1-2,12,TRBV27,ASSLTFGYYGYT
TRBD2,TRBJ2-2,17,TRBV7-7,ASSLEEAGLGGNTGELF
TRBD1,TRBJ2-5,12,TRBV7-3,ASSPTGAQETQY
.,TRBJ1-1,13,TRBV5-4,ASSFFRTVGAEAF
.,TRBJ2-2,16,TRBV19,ASSIFSPSVLNTGELF
.,TRBJ1-5,14,TRBV11-2,ASSLEGVGANQPQH
TRBD1,TRBJ1-4,14,TRBV28,ASSQAPGQTNEKLF
.,TRBJ1-6,13,TRBV27,ASSITGMRGSPLH
.,TRBJ1-1,11,TRBV6-5,ASSLARNTEAF
.,TRBJ2-3,11,TRBV3-1/TRBV3-2,ASSQELQDTQY
TRBD1,TRBJ2-7,10,TRBV10-3,AIQGVSYEQY
.,TRBJ2-7,9,TRBV12-3/TRBV12-4,ASSHSYEQY
.,TRBJ2-7,15,TRBV18,ASSPLGPQSMSYEQY
.,TRBJ1-2,9,TRBV28,ASTAETGYT
.,TRBJ1-1,10,TRBV19,ASSIMAHEAF
TRBD1,TRBJ1-2,13,TRBV9,ASSALGQANYGYT
TRBD2,TRBJ2-2,13,TRBV19,ASRLAGINTGELF
.,TRBJ1-2,15,TRBV11-2,ASSLVGFLGSNYGYT
.,TRBJ1-1,13,TRBV5-1,ASSSGQTMNTEAF